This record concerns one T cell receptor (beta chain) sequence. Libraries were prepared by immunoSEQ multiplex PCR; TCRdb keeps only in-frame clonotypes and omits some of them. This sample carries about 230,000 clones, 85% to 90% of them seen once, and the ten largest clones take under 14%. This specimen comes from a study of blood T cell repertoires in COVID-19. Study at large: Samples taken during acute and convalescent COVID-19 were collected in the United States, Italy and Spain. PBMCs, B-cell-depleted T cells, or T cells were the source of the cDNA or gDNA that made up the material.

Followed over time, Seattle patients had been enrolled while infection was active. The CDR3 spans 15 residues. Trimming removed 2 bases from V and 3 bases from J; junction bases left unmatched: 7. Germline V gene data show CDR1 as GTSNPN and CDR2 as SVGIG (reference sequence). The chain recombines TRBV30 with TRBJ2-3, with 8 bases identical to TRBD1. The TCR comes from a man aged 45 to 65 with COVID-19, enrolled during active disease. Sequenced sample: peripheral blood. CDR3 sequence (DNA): TGTGCCTGGAGTAGGGGGGACAGGATTACAGATACGCAGTATTTT. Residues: CAWSRGDRITDTQYF.